One sample yielded the 26 T cell receptor beta chains listed below, sequenced in a study of blood T cell repertoires in COVID-19. Libraries were prepared by immunoSEQ multiplex PCR; TCRdb keeps only in-frame clonotypes and omits some of them. The sample holds tens of thousands of clones, roughly 88% seen once. The source material was peripheral blood. The receptors derive from an elderly man with active or convalescent COVID-19.

To note about this clone: This sample also contains other DNA sequences that code for the same CDR3. The V and J genes are TRBV2 and TRBJ2-7; D uncertain. V shed 4 bases and J shed 2 bases, with 3 bases lying between them. The CDR3 spans 11 residues. Germline-derived CDR1 and CDR2 are SNHLY and FYNNEI. The CDR3 coding sequence is TGTGCCAGCAGTGGAGCCTACGAGCAGTACTTC. This gives the protein CASSGAYEQYF.

V is TRBV30 and J is TRBJ1-5, with TRBD1 identical over 7 bases. The germline V gene has CDR1 GTSNPN and CDR2 SVGIG (reference sequence). Trimming at V came to 0 bases and at J to 6 bases, leaving 8 bases not matched to a gene. This CDR3 is built from 15 residues. CDR3 coding DNA: TGTGCCTGGAGTGTTCGGACAGGACGGGGTCAGCCCCAGCATTTT. It encodes CAWSVRTGRGQPQHF.

This clone was found once. J is TRBJ2-2 and V is TRBV11-2; TRBD2 matches at 14 bases. The V gene's germline CDR1 is SGHAT and CDR2 FQNNGV. V trimming: 5 bases; J trimming: 9 bases; junction bases outside the gene matches: 8. This CDR3 has 16 residues. DNA of the CDR3: TGTGCCAGCAGCGAGGGACTAGCGGGAGTATGGCGGGAGCTGTTTTTT. Protein product: CASSEGLAGVWRELFF. The variable domain in full, completed from reference TRBV11-2 and TRBJ2-2, reads EAGVAQSPRYKIIEKRQSVAFWCNPISGHATLYWYQQILGQGPKLLIQFQNNGVVDDSQLPKDRFSAERLKGVDSTLKIQPAKLEDSAVYLCASSEGLAGVWRELFFGEGSRLTVL.

The V gene is TRBV6-2 or TRBV6-3, the J gene TRBJ1-2; weak D call: TRBD1 (6 bases). Trimming removed 0 bases from V and 9 bases from J, with 11 bases in between. The CDR3 runs 13 residues. Germline V CDR1 and CDR2: MNHEY, SVGEGT. The CDR3 nucleotides are TGTGCCAGCAGTTACTCTGGGACAACGAGCTACACCTTC. Translating it yields CASSYSGTTSYTF.

This clone was recorded a few times. V and J are TRBV30 and TRBJ2-7; 7 bases fit TRBD1. The germline gives CDR1 GTSNPN, CDR2 SVGIG (reference sequence). CDR3 length equals 14 residues. V lost 4 bases and J lost 3; bases outside the gene matches: 9. The CDR3 coding sequence is TGTGCCTGGAAACCTCCGGGACAGTACTACGAGCAGTACTTC. Translation gives CAWKPPGQYYEQYF.

The chain carries TRBV11-2 and TRBJ1-2; D unclear. Between the trimmed V and J ends, which lost 1 base and 5 bases, there was a span of 8 bases. This CDR3 spans 13 amino acids. Germline CDR1 reads SGHAT; CDR2 reads FQNNGV. The CDR3 region is CASSLGDKYGYTF. The CDR3 DNA is TGTGCCAGCAGCTTAGGAGACAAGTATGGCTACACCTTC.

The chain recombines TRBV6-5 with TRBJ1-2; TRBD1 might be the D (5 bases). Germline values: CDR1 MNHEY, CDR2 SVGAGI. Trimming took off 2 bases at V and 4 bases at J, with 17 bases between the two ends. This CDR3 contains 16 residues. The CDR3 here is CASSYGAGLLGYGYTF. CDR3 sequence (DNA): TGTGCCAGCAGTTACGGGGCAGGACTACTTGGCTATGGCTACACCTTC.

The chain couples TRBV5-6 to TRBJ2-3; D ambiguous. V gave up 1 base and J gave up 0 bases, with 12 bases separating them. CDR3 length equals 16 residues. CDR1 is SGHDT, CDR2 YYEEEE, per germline. The CDR3: CASSLRTNPSTDTQYF. The CDR3 DNA reads TGTGCCAGCAGCTTGCGAACTAACCCTAGCACAGATACGCAGTATTTT.

This clone came up a few times. This chain joins TRBV2 and TRBJ1-2; TRBD1 matches at 7 bases. Looked up from germline, CDR1 is SNHLY and CDR2 is FYNNEI. The CDR3 sequence is 15 residues long. The J segment lost 0 bases and the V segment lost 6 bases, leaving 7 bases of the junction unmatched. The CDR3 DNA follows: TGTGCCAGCAGCCAACAGGGGCCCCCTAACTATGGCTACACCTTC. Translation: CASSQQGPPNYGYTF.

This chain joins TRBV5-1 and TRBJ2-1; 9 bases match TRBD2. Germline lookup yields CDR1 SGHRS and CDR2 YFSETQ. Losses at the gene ends were 3 bases for V and 9 bases for J; bases not matched to a gene: 7. This CDR3 region has 14 residues. The CDR3 here is CASSYRRGGPEQFF. CDR3 nucleotide sequence: TGCGCCAGCAGCTATAGGCGGGGGGGTCCTGAGCAGTTCTTC.

The V and J genes are TRBV11-3 and TRBJ2-7; 11 nucleotides line up with TRBD1. The trim removed 4 bases at V and 2 bases at J, leaving 1 base unmatched. The CDR3 runs 14 residues. Germline V gene lookup returns CDR1 SGHNT and CDR2 YENEEA. The CDR3 DNA follows: TGTGCCAGCAGCTCGGGACAGGGGGCCTACGAGCAGTACTTC. This codes for CASSSGQGAYEQYF.

The chain employs TRBV5-1 and TRBJ2-6; possible D gene TRBD1, 6 bases. V lost 3 bases and J 4 bases, leaving 14 bases between the germline ends. CDR3 size: 16 residues. The germline gives CDR1 SGHRS, CDR2 YFSETQ. CDR3 sequence: CASSSIRGGGANVLTF. The CDR3 DNA reads TGCGCCAGCAGCTCGATCAGGGGCGGCGGGGCCAACGTCCTGACTTTC.

This clone came up once. Its ends do not fully match the called genes, so a read error is possible. Other DNA sequences in this sample translate to the same CDR3. The CDR3 nucleotides read TGCGCCAGCAGTTTGGAACAGGGGGTTGGTGGCTACACCTTC. Protein: CASSLEQGVGGYTF. The chain is built from TRBV5-1 and TRBJ1-2, with 8 bases aligning to TRBD1. This CDR3 is built from 14 residues. From germline, CDR1 is SGHRS and CDR2 YFSETQ. Drawing the rest from reference TRBV5-1 and TRBJ1-2, the complete variable domain is KAGVTQTPRYLIKTRGQQVTLSCSPISGHRSVSWYQQTPGQGLQFLFEYFSETQRNKGNFPGRFSGRQFSNSRSEMNVSTLELGDSALYLCASSLEQGVGGYTFGSGTRLTVV.

The gene calls are TRBV4-1 and TRBJ2-2; 12 bases map to TRBD2. Losses at the gene ends were 4 bases for V and 5 bases for J; bases not matched to a gene: 5. Germline V gene sequence: CDR1 MGHRA, CDR2 YSYEKL. The CDR3 contains 16 residues. The CDR3 DNA reads as TGCGCCAGCAGCCGAGGACTAGCGGGGCCTACCGGGGAGCTGTTTTTT. This gives the protein CASSRGLAGPTGELFF.

The rearrangement uses TRBV18 and TRBJ1-1; D ambiguous. The V end lost 3 bases, the J end lost 5 bases, and 16 bases lay between the germline ends. Germline V CDR1 and CDR2: KGHSH, LQKENI. CDR3 length equals 15 residues. The CDR3 bases are TGTGCCAGCTCACCGGAGCAAGGAGCTAGAACTGAAGCTTTCTTT. This sequence encodes CASSPEQGARTEAFF. Based on the CDR3 plus reference TRBV18 and TRBJ1-1, the full variable domain is NAGVMQNPRHLVRRRGQEARLRCSPMKGHSHVYWYRQLPEEGLKFMVYLQKENIIDESGMPKERFSAEFPKEGPSILRIQQVVRGDSAAYFCASSPEQGARTEAFFGQGTRLTVV.

The count of this clone is one. The V call is TRBV7-9, the J call TRBJ1-1; possibly TRBD1 for D (6 bases). The CDR3 is 14 residues long. Germline V gene sequence: CDR1 SEHNR, CDR2 FQNEAQ (reference sequence). V was pared by 5 bases and J by 0 bases, with 10 bases between. The CDR3 DNA sequence: TGTGCCAGCAGCATAGGACAGATGAACACTGAAGCTTTCTTT. Encoded protein: CASSIGQMNTEAFF.

The J gene is TRBJ2-5, the V gene TRBV6-2 or TRBV6-3; D is possibly TRBD2 (6 bases). This CDR3 spans 12 amino acids. CDR1 is MNHEY and CDR2 is SVGEGT in the germline V gene. Trimming pared 6 bases from V and 3 bases from J, leaving 8 bases between. CDR3 residues: CASSWREETQYF. The DNA of the CDR3 is TGTGCCAGCAGCTGGAGGGAAGAGACCCAGTACTTC.

The chain uses TRBV28 and TRBJ2-5, with TRBD1 matching over 7 bases. The CDR3 is 14 residues long. Germline CDR1 is MDHEN and CDR2 is SYDVKM. J gave up 4 bases and V 2 bases, and 4 bases lay outside the gene matches. The DNA of the CDR3 is TGTGCCAGCAGTTTACCACAGGGGATAGAGACCCAGTACTTC. Amino acids: CASSLPQGIETQYF. Full variable domain (rest looked up from reference TRBV28 and TRBJ2-5): DVKVTQSSRYLVKRTGEKVFLECVQDMDHENMFWYRQDPGLGLRLIYFSYDVKMKEKGDIPEGYSVSREKKERFSLILESASTNQTSMYLCASSLPQGIETQYFGPGTRLLVL.

The chain carries TRBV19 and TRBJ2-3; 8 bases align to TRBD2. The length of the CDR3 is 15 residues. The trim removed 4 bases at V and 5 bases at J, leaving 8 bases unmatched. Germline loops: CDR1 LNHDA, CDR2 SQIVND (reference sequence). The DNA for the CDR3 is TGTGCCAGTAGTACCCAGCGGGGGAGCGGAGATACGCAGTATTTT. Its protein is CASSTQRGSGDTQYF.

V and J are TRBV27 and TRBJ1-1; a weak D match, TRBD1 (6 bases). The CDR3 consists of 13 residues. V gave up 2 bases and J gave up 4 bases, with 8 bases separating them. Looked up from germline, CDR1 is MNHEY and CDR2 is SMNVEV (reference sequence). The CDR3 protein is CASSLRGFTEAFF. DNA for the CDR3: TGTGCCAGCAGTTTAAGGGGGTTCACTGAAGCTTTCTTT.

The chain carries TRBV7-8 and TRBJ2-7; possible D gene TRBD1, 6 bases. Trimming took off 5 bases at V and 6 bases at J, with 14 bases between the two ends. Germline CDR1 is SGHVS and CDR2 is FQNEAQ. CDR3 length: 13 residues. For the CDR3, the DNA is TGTGCCAGCAGCAATCAGGGGCCTGGCGAGCAGTACTTC. Its translation: CASSNQGPGEQYF.

The genes are TRBV5-8 and TRBJ2-3; 9 nucleotides match TRBD2. CDR3 size: 14 residues. Germline V gene data show CDR1 as SGHTS and CDR2 as YDEGEE. Trimming took 4 bases from V and 3 from J; bases not matched to a gene: 3. CDR3 protein: CASSRRGGTDTQYF. The CDR3 bases are TGTGCCAGCAGCAGGCGGGGGGGGACAGATACGCAGTATTTT. The full variable domain, completed using reference TRBV5-8 and TRBJ2-3, is EAGVTQSPTHLIKTRGQQATLRCSPISGHTSVYWYQQALGLGLQFLLWYDEGEERNRGNFPPRFSGRQFPNYSSELNVNALELEDSALYLCASSRRGGTDTQYFGPGTRLTVL.

This chain links TRBV5-8 with TRBJ2-3; D is undetermined. V was pared by 7 bases and J by 4 bases, with 22 bases between. There are 16 residues in the CDR3. CDR1 SGHTS and CDR2 YDEGEE come from the germline V gene. In DNA form, the CDR3 reads TGTGCCAGCCCCGCGGCACCTTTGAGAGCGCCAGATACGCAGTATTTT. Residues: CASPAAPLRAPDTQYF.

The DNA of the CDR3 is TGTGCCAGCAGTTATACCGGGACTCAAAAACTGTTTTTT. Protein: CASSYTGTQKLFF. The rearrangement joins TRBV2 to TRBJ1-4, with D possibly TRBD1 on 5 matching bases. There are 13 residues in the CDR3. V lost 5 bases to trimming and J lost 9 bases, with 13 bases between them. Germline CDR1 reads SNHLY; CDR2 reads FYNNEI. The full variable domain, in which reference TRBV2 and TRBJ1-4 provide the parts outside the CDR3, is EPEVTQTPSHQVTQMGQEVILRCVPISNHLYFYWYRQILGQKVEFLVSFYNNEISEKSEIFDDQFSVERPDGSNFTLKIRSTKLEDSAMYFCASSYTGTQKLFFGSGTQLSVL.

This chain connects TRBV5-1 to TRBJ2-2; the match to TRBD1 covers 11 bases. This CDR3 is built from 18 residues. Germline values: CDR1 SGHRS, CDR2 YFSETQ. With 2 bases clipped from V and 4 bases from J, the junction kept 10 bases outside the gene matches. This CDR3 is CASSLIGQGAEGTGELFF. Here the CDR3 DNA reads TGCGCCAGCAGCTTAATAGGACAGGGGGCCGAAGGCACCGGGGAGCTGTTTTTT. Full variable domain (remainder filled in from reference TRBV5-1 and TRBJ2-2): KAGVTQTPRYLIKTRGQQVTLSCSPISGHRSVSWYQQTPGQGLQFLFEYFSETQRNKGNFPGRFSGRQFSNSRSEMNVSTLELGDSALYLCASSLIGQGAEGTGELFFGEGSRLTVL.

This chain uses TRBV5-6 with TRBJ2-3; 7 nucleotides match TRBD1. Germline V gene lookup returns CDR1 SGHDT and CDR2 YYEEEE. The ends lost 0 bases at V and 2 bases at J; junction bases unmatched: 3. The CDR3 is made up of 15 amino acids. CDR3 in DNA: TGTGCCAGCAGCTTGGTGGGACAGCCCACAGATACGCAGTATTTT. Translating it yields CASSLVGQPTDTQYF.